The clone carrying this T cell receptor (beta chain) has at least ten counts. Its antigen is currently unknown. CDR3 length: 13 amino acids. Germline CDR1 SGHRS, CDR2 YFSETQ. V was cut by 4 bases and J by 2 bases, with 7 bases left in between. Synthesis of cDNA was performed by 5'RACE using 10-nucleotide random UMIs. Every sequencing run generated in excess of 180 million TCR-beta sequences. These sequences covered 15-18 subjects. TCRdb independently ran MiXCR on the 5' RACE reads; one entry per CDR3 protein. The sample consists of approximately 74,000 distinct CDR3 sequences, around 5.2% of them appearing once. This sample was taken from a study of neurological immune-mediated disorders. Points from the study as a whole: The multiple sclerosis repertoire cluster showed no association with any clinical or MRI feature. The authors stated that larger cohorts are needed. The highest TCR clonal expansion occurred in HTLV-1-associated myelopathy; multiple sclerosis fell below healthy controls.

The receptor's source is a man aged 18 to 29 with multiple sclerosis. The rearrangement uses TRBV5-1 and TRBJ1-3, with D unclear. The sequencing sample was made of PBMCs. CDR3 sequence: CASSLNPGNTIYF. The CDR3 bases are TGCGCCAGCAGCCTAAACCCTGGAAACACCATATATTTT.